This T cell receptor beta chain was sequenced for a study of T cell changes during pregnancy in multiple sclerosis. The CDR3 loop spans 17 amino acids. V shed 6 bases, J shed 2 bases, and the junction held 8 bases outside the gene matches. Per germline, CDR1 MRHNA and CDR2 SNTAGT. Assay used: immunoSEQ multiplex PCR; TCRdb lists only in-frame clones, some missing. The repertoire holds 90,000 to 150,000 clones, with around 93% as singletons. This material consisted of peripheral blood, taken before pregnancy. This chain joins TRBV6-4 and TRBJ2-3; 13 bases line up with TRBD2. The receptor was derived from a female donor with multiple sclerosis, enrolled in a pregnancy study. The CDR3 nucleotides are TGTGCCAGCAGAGACGGGACTAGCGGGAAGGACACAGATACGCAGTATTTT. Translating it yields CASRDGTSGKDTDTQYF.